This T cell receptor (beta chain) was identified in a study of blood T cells in healthy people across ages. The V gene's germline CDR1 is DFQATT and CDR2 SNEGSKA (reference sequence). CDR3 length: 13 residues. Trimming pared 0 bases from V and 0 bases from J, leaving 3 bases between. A sample-barcoded 5' primer and a J-beta primer mix were used in a second PCR of roughly 6 to 11 cycles. TCRdb independently ran MiXCR on the 5' RACE reads; one entry per CDR3 protein. The sample lists hundreds of thousands of distinct CDR3 sequences, roughly 35% seen once, with 13% in the top ten. The rearrangement uses TRBV20-1 and TRBJ1-5; D is uncertain. This TCR came from a man aged 18-30 years in good health. Source material: blood. DNA for the CDR3: TGCAGTGCTAGAGAGTATAGCAATCAGCCCCAGCATTTT. It yields the protein CSAREYSNQPQHF.